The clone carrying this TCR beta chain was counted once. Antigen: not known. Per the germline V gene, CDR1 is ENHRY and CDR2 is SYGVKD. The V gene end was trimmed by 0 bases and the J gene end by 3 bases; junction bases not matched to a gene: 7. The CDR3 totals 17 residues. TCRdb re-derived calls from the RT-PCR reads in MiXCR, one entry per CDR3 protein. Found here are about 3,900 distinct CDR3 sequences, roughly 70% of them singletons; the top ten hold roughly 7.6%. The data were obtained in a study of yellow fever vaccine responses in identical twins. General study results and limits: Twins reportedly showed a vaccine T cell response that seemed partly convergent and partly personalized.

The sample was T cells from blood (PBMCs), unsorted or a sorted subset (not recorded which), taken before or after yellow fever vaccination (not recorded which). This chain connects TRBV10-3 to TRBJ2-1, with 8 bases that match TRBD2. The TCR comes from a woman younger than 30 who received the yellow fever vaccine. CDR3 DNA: TGTGCCATCAGTGAGTCGATCGACAGCGGGGGCTACAATGAGCAGTTCTTC. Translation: CAISESIDSGGYNEQFF.